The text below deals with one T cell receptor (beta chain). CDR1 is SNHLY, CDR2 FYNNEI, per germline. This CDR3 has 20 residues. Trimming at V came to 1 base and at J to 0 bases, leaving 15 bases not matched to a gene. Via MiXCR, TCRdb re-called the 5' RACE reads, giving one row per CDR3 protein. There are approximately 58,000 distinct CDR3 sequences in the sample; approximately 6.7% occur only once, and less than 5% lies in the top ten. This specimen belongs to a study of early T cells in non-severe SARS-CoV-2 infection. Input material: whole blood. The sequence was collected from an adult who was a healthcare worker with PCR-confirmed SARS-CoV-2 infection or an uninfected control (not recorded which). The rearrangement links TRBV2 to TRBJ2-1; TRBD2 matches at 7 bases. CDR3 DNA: TGTGCCAGCAGTGAAGAGGGTTCGGCTAGCGGATATTCCTCCTACAATGAGCAGTTCTTC. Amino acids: CASSEEGSASGYSSYNEQFF. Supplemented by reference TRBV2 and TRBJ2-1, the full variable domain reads EPEVTQTPSHQVTQMGQEVILRCVPISNHLYFYWYRQILGQKVEFLVSFYNNEISEKSEIFDDQFSVERPDGSNFTLKIRSTKLEDSAMYFCASSEEGSASGYSSYNEQFFGPGTRLTVL.